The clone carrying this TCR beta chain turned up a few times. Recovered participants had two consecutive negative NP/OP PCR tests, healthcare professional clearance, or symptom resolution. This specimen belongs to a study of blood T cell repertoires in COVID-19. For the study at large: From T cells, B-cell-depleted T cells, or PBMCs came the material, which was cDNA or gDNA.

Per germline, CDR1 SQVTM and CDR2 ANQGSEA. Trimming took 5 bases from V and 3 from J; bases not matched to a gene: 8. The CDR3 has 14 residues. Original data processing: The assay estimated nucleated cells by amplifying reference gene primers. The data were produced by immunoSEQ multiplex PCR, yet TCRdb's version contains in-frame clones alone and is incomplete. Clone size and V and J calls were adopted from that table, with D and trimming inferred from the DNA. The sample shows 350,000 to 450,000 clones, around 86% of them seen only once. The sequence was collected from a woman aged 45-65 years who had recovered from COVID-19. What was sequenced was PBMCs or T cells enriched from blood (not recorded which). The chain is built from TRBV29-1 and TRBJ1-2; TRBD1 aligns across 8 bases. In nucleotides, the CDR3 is TGCAGCGTTCAGTCGGACAGGGCAGACTATGGCTACACCTTC. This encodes CSVQSDRADYGYTF.